This T cell receptor (beta chain) was identified during a study of blood T cell repertoires in COVID-19. Study-level background: The United States, Italy and Spain provided the acute and convalescent COVID-19 samples. T cells, B-cell-depleted T cells, or PBMCs provided the cDNA or gDNA that served as material.

In the source study's methods: Reference gene primer amplification gave estimated nucleated cell counts. Clones were read by immunoSEQ multiplex PCR, and TCRdb kept only the in-frame ones, dropping some. V and J calls and clone size follow that table, whereas D and trimming were derived from the DNA. The sample shows tens of thousands of clones, 82% of them seen only once. The CDR3 runs 14 residues. V was cut by 0 bases and J by 4 bases, with 10 bases left in between. Germline V gene sequence: CDR1 SGHNT, CDR2 YYREEE (reference sequence). This TCR came from a woman aged 55-69 years with acute or convalescent COVID-19. This rearrangement joins TRBV5-4 to TRBJ1-1; D is ambiguous. The specimen sequenced was peripheral blood. The CDR3 is CASSLALRGTEAFF. The CDR3 region has the DNA TGTGCCAGCAGCTTGGCCCTCCGAGGCACTGAAGCTTTCTTT.